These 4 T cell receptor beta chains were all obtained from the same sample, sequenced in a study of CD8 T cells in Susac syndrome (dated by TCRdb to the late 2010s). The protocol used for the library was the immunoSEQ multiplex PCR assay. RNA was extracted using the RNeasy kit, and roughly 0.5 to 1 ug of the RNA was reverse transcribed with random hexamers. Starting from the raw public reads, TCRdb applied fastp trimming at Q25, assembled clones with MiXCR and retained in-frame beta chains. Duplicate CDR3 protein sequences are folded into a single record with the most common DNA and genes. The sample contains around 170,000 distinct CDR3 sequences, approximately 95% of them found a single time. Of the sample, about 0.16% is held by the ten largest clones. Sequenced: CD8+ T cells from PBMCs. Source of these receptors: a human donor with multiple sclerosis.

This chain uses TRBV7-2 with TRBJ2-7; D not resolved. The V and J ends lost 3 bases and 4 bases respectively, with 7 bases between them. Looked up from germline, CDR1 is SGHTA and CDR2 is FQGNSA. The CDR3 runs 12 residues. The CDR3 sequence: CASSLSRYEQYF. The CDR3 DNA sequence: TGTGCCAGCAGCTTGTCCAGGTACGAGCAGTACTTC.

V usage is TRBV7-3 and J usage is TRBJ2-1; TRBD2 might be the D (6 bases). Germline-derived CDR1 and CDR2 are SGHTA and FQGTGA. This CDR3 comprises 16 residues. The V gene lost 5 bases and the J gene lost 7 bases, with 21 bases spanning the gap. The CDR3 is CASSGTSRARWNEQFF. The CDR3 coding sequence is TGTGCCAGCAGCGGGACTTCCCGGGCGAGGTGGAATGAGCAGTTCTTC. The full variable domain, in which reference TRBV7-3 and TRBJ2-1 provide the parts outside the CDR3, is GAGVSQTPSNKVTEKGKYVELRCDPISGHTALYWYRQSLGQGPEFLIYFQGTGAADDSGLPNDRFFAVRPEGSVSTLKIQRTERGDSAVYLCASSGTSRARWNEQFFGPGTRLTVL.

As DNA, the CDR3 is TGTGCCAGCAGAGGGGGCGCCACAGATACGCAGTATTTT. Residues: CASRGGATDTQYF. V is TRBV9 and J is TRBJ2-3, with 7 bases fitting TRBD1. This CDR3 spans 13 amino acids. The V gene end was trimmed by 5 bases and the J gene end by 2 bases; junction bases not matched to a gene: 2. CDR1 SGDLS and CDR2 YYNGEE come from the germline V gene.

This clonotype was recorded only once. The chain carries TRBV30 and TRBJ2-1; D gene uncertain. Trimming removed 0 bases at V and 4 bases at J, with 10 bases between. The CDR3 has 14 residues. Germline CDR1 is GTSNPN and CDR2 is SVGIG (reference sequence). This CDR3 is CAWSVSLGYNEQFF. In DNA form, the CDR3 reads TGTGCCTGGAGTGTATCCCTGGGATACAATGAGCAGTTCTTC.